This paragraph covers one T cell receptor (beta chain) sequence. The target antigen is unknown. Next came a second PCR, run for about 7 to 12 cycles, which used a sample-barcoded 5' primer along with a J-beta primer mix. A tag from a template-switch adaptor with 12 random nucleotides marked each cDNA molecule. TCRdb used MiXCR to reprocess the 5' RACE reads, holding one entry per CDR3 protein. The data show around 1,000,000 distinct CDR3 sequences, with around 25% seen just once and about 0.69% held by the top ten. The data originate from a study of blood T cells in healthy people across ages. Findings and limits, study-wide: The unknown donor CMV status may have confounded expanded clonotype changes.

The same data also contributed to another study, on T cells of mothers and their children. This second report adds: Added by the second PCR's M1S primer were sample barcodes and 2-4 random nucleotides. With unrelated pairs as the comparison, related mother-child pairs had a slightly higher overlap that was not significant.

The clonotype comes from a girl aged 2 to 10 in good health. Sequenced sample: blood.

CDR3 region: CASSSVNLPNSPLHF. For the CDR3, the DNA is TGTGCCAGCAGCTCGGTCAATCTCCCAAATTCACCCCTCCACTTT. The J gene is TRBJ1-6, the V gene TRBV7-2; D is ambiguous. Per the germline V gene, CDR1 is SGHTA and CDR2 is FQGNSA. This CDR3 spans 15 amino acids. V was cut by 4 bases and J by 7 bases, with 14 bases left in between.